These 21 T cell receptor beta chains share one sample of origin, sequenced in a study of T cells in women clearing cervical HPV infection. Sequencing used immunoSEQ multiplex PCR; TCRdb keeps in-frame clones, though not all of them. The listing records over 30,000 clones. The sequenced sample was blood buffy coat. Receptor source: a woman aged 18 to 75 with a cervical HPV16 infection that either progressed to CIN3+ or cleared (not recorded which).

Concerning this clone itself: The read terminates 3 residues ahead of where the CDR3 ends, so the germline J gene completes it. V and J are TRBV2 and TRBJ1-6; a weak D match, TRBD1 (5 bases). Germline V lookup: CDR1 SNHLY, CDR2 FYNNEI. This CDR3 contains 16 residues. V lost 6 bases to trimming and J lost 11 bases, with 23 bases between them. The CDR3 protein is CASRARGPPFGTPLHF. CDR3 DNA, as far as it was read: TGTGCCAGCAGGGCTAGGGGTCCCCCCTTCGGGACACCC.

A word on this clone: Sequencing ends 3 residues short of the CDR3 end; the germline J gene provides the rest. This chain links TRBV5-1 with TRBJ2-3; D possibly corresponds to TRBD1 (6 bases). CDR1 and CDR2 (germline): SGHRS, YFSETQ. Trimming stripped 0 bases from V and 2 bases from J, with 7 bases between. This CDR3 is built from 14 residues. CDR3 loop: CASSLGTVTDTQYF. Incomplete CDR3 DNA: TGCGCCAGCAGCTTGGGGACAGTCACAGATACG.

As to this clone: The read terminates 3 residues ahead of where the CDR3 ends, so the germline J gene completes it. The V call is TRBV5-5, the J call TRBJ1-1; D gene unclear. From germline, CDR1 is SGHKS and CDR2 YYEKEE (reference sequence). Trimming left V 2 bases short and J 1 base short, with 9 bases between. CDR3 size: 14 residues. The covered CDR3 bases are TGTGCCAGCAGCTTAGAGCCGCGGAACACTGAA. It codes for CASSLEPRNTE. The whole CDR3 sequence reads CASSLEPRNTEAFF.

With respect to this clone: The read terminates 3 residues before the CDR3 end, so the remaining end is supplied by the germline J gene. The chain links TRBV10-3 to TRBJ2-7, with 9 positions matching TRBD2. Trimming cost V 5 bases and J 5 bases; bases outside gene matches: 25. CDR1 and CDR2 (germline): ENHRY, SYGVKD. This CDR3 is built from 20 residues. The CDR3 protein is CAISLGLGSSGVPLANEQYF. CDR3 DNA, as far as it was read: TGTGCCATCAGTCTCGGCCTGGGTTCTAGCGGGGTACCCCTAGCCAACGAG.

With respect to this clone: The CDR3 end lies 3 residues beyond the end of the read and is filled in from the germline J gene. The chain combines TRBV29-1 with TRBJ2-2; 11 nucleotides align to TRBD1. This CDR3 spans 14 amino acids. J lost 5 bases, V lost 6 bases, and 5 bases had no gene match. Germline-derived CDR1 and CDR2 are SQVTM and ANQGSEA. CDR3 bases read: TGCAGCGTGTCCCGGGACAGGGGGACCGGGGAG. It is translated as CSVSRDRGTGE. In full, the CDR3 reads CSVSRDRGTGELFF.

Remarks on this clone: The read comes to an end 3 residues before the CDR3 does, leaving the germline J gene to fill in the end. The chain has TRBV20-1 and TRBJ2-2, with TRBD1 matching 7 bases. The germline V gene encodes CDR1 DFQATT and CDR2 SNEGSKA (reference sequence). The CDR3 is 15 amino acids. Losses at the gene ends were 0 bases for V and 3 bases for J; bases not matched to a gene: 4. The CDR3 spells CSARDVDRDTGELFF. CDR3 DNA, as far as it was read: TGCAGTGCTAGAGATGTCGACAGGGACACCGGGGAG.

Worth noting for this clone: Read sequence stops 3 residues before the CDR3 end, and the germline J gene provides the missing end. The chain joins TRBV5-1 to TRBJ1-1; no clear D. Trimming stripped 0 bases from V and 3 bases from J, with 9 bases between. The CDR3 is 14 amino acids. The V gene's germline CDR1 is SGHRS and CDR2 YFSETQ. The covered CDR3 bases are TGCGCCAGCAGCTTGGAGCGGCGGGACACTGAA. Amino acid sequence: CASSLERRDTE. The full CDR3 protein is CASSLERRDTEAFF.

Comment on this clone: The CDR3 end is not reached by the read, which stops 3 residues before it; the germline J gene fills it in. This chain uses TRBV6-1 with TRBJ2-7; TRBD1 is a possible D gene (5 bases). CDR1 is MNHNS and CDR2 is SASEGT in the germline V gene. The germline V and J ends were trimmed by 2 bases and 1 base, with 12 bases remaining between them. There are 15 residues in the CDR3. The CDR3 loop is CASSETSGMSYEQYF. Incomplete CDR3 DNA: TGTGCCAGCAGTGAAACGTCAGGGATGTCCTACGAG.

Details on this clone: The read ends 3 residues before the CDR3 terminus; that terminus is restored from the germline J gene. The rearrangement joins TRBV19 to TRBJ1-5; D call uncertain. CDR1 and CDR2 (germline): LNHDA, SQIVND (reference sequence). CDR3 length: 13 amino acids. Trimming cost V 3 bases and J 3 bases, with 6 bases left between them. The CDR3 spells CASSIYPNQPQHF. CDR3 DNA (partial): TGTGCCAGTAGTATCTATCCCAATCAGCCC.

In the case of this clone: The read falls 3 residues short of the CDR3 end, and the missing part is taken from the germline J gene. The genes are TRBV7-8 and TRBJ1-6, with D maybe TRBD1 (6 bases). Germline V gene lookup returns CDR1 SGHVS and CDR2 FQNEAQ. The CDR3 runs to 15 residues. V dropped 1 base and J dropped 7 bases, with 11 bases sitting between them. The sequenced part of the CDR3 DNA is TGTGCCAGCAGCTTAGACAGGGTGAGAAATTCACCC. Translating it yields CASSLDRVRNSP. The CDR3 in full is CASSLDRVRNSPLHF. The variable domain in full, with the rest retrieved from reference TRBV7-8 and TRBJ1-6, is GAGVSQSPRYKVAKRGQDVALRCDPISGHVSLFWYQQALGQGPEFLTYFQNEAQLDKSGLPSDRFFAERPEGSVSTLKIQRTQQEDSAVYLCASSLDRVRNSPLHFGNGTRLTVT.

With respect to this clone: Coverage ceases 3 residues before the CDR3 finishes, and the germline J gene fills in the end. The chain has TRBV20-1 and TRBJ2-5; the match to TRBD2 covers 12 bases. The germline gives CDR1 DFQATT, CDR2 SNEGSKA (reference sequence). The CDR3 loop spans 15 amino acids. J was trimmed by 4 bases and V by 3 bases; bases with no gene match: 6. CDR3: CSASPLAGGPETQYF. Incomplete CDR3 DNA: TGCAGTGCTAGCCCCCTAGCGGGGGGGCCAGAGACC.

In regard to this clone: The CDR3 end lies 3 residues beyond the end of the read and is filled in from the germline J gene. V and J are TRBV14 and TRBJ2-7, with 10 bases aligning to TRBD2. The V gene end was trimmed by 2 bases and the J gene end by 3 bases; junction bases not matched to a gene: 4. The CDR3 extends over 15 amino acids. Germline V gene data show CDR1 as SGHDN and CDR2 as FVKESK. The CDR3 loop reads CASSQLAGAHYEQYF. The CDR3 bases that were read are TGTGCCAGCAGCCAACTAGCGGGGGCCCACTACGAG.

Note on this clone: At one boundary the junction diverges from the germline segment, which might be a read error. The CDR3 end lies 3 residues beyond the end of the read and is filled in from the germline J gene. This rearrangement joins TRBV7-6 to TRBJ1-2, with 7 bases lining up with TRBD1. Germline V CDR1 and CDR2: SGHVS, FNYEAQ. The CDR3 has 13 amino acids. CDR3 in amino acids: CANSSRGNYGYTF. Incomplete CDR3 DNA: TGTGCCAACAGCTCCAGGGGGAACTATGGC.

About this clone: The read ends 3 residues early relative to the CDR3; the germline J gene fills the gap. The V gene is TRBV12-3 or TRBV12-4, the J gene TRBJ2-3; TRBD2 aligns across 10 bases. After removal of 3 bases from V and 8 bases from J, the junction contained 8 bases not matched to a gene. This CDR3 spans 15 amino acids. CDR3 loop: CASSFSSGGRGTQYF. Partial CDR3 DNA: TGTGCCAGCAGTTTTAGTAGCGGGGGGCGGGGTACG.

Turning to this clone: The read is 3 residues too short to cover the CDR3 end, so that end is filled in from the germline J gene. This chain joins TRBV6-1 and TRBJ1-5; D is undetermined. V was pared by 1 base and J by 4 bases, with 11 bases between. Germline V gene data show CDR1 as MNHNS and CDR2 as SASEGT. This CDR3 has 15 residues. The sequenced part of the CDR3 DNA is TGTGCCAGCAGTGAAGATGATCGGTGGAATCAGCCC. Protein: CASSEDDRWNQP. The entire CDR3 reads CASSEDDRWNQPQHF.

Comments on this clone: The CDR3 goes on 3 residues after the read ends, and that part is filled in from the germline J gene. J is TRBJ2-1 and V is TRBV19, with 9 bases lining up with TRBD2. V shed 9 bases and J 5 bases; nucleotides not matched to a gene: 5. Germline loops: CDR1 LNHDA, CDR2 SQIVND (reference sequence). This CDR3 has 13 amino acids. The CDR3 sequence is CASLSGGNNEQFF. The part of the CDR3 DNA that was read is TGTGCCAGCCTTAGCGGGGGTAACAATGAG.

Note on this clone: The read finishes 3 residues shy of the CDR3 end, and the germline J gene is used to complete it. The V and J genes are TRBV27 and TRBJ1-6; 8 nucleotides line up with TRBD1. The trim removed 0 bases at V and 9 bases at J, leaving 4 bases unmatched. Per the germline V gene, CDR1 is MNHEY and CDR2 is SMNVEV (reference sequence). The CDR3 is 15 amino acids. The sequenced CDR3 bases are TGTGCCAGCAGTTTATCTTTGGGACAGGCTTCACCC. Protein product: CASSLSLGQASP. The entire CDR3 sequence reads CASSLSLGQASPLHF.

A remark on this clone: The DNA ends 3 residues before the CDR3 does, and the rest of the CDR3 is filled in from the germline J gene. The V call is TRBV7-8, the J call TRBJ1-1, with D hard to call. The CDR3 covers 13 residues. CDR1 SGHVS and CDR2 FQNEAQ come from the germline V gene. Trimming took 1 base from V and 2 from J, leaving 5 bases between them. The CDR3 region is CASSLDLNTEAFF. CDR3 DNA (partial): TGTGCCAGCAGCTTAGATCTCAACACTGAA.

On this clone: The read terminates 3 residues before the CDR3 end, so the remaining end is supplied by the germline J gene. The chain recombines TRBV6-1 with TRBJ1-4; D unclear. From germline, CDR1 is MNHNS and CDR2 SASEGT. The CDR3 is 14 residues long. Trimming cost V 4 bases and J 4 bases, with 10 bases left between them. The part of the CDR3 DNA that was read is TGTGCCAGCAGTGTAGCACAGATTAATGAAAAA. This encodes CASSVAQINEK. In full, the CDR3 is CASSVAQINEKLFF.

On this clone itself: The missing CDR3 end, 3 residues past where the read stops, is filled in from the germline J gene. The chain recombines TRBV5-1 with TRBJ2-5; 7 nucleotides match TRBD1. This CDR3 has 15 amino acids. Germline V gives CDR1 SGHRS, CDR2 YFSETQ. With 4 bases clipped from V and 3 bases from J, the junction kept 9 bases outside the gene matches. The chain's CDR3 is CASSPSGGTEETQYF. The DNA read from the CDR3 is TGCGCCAGCAGCCCATCAGGGGGTACCGAAGAGACC.

Regarding this clone: With the read ending 3 residues before the CDR3 end, the germline J gene is used to fill in that end. This sequence joins TRBV5-1 and TRBJ2-7, with 7 bases aligning to TRBD1. The V segment lost 5 bases and the J segment 4 bases; nucleotides outside the gene matches: 9. The CDR3 covers 14 residues. CDR1 is SGHRS and CDR2 is YFSETQ in the germline V gene. CDR3 region: CASRYNDRAYEQYF. The part of the CDR3 DNA that was read is TGCGCCAGCAGATATAATGACAGGGCTTACGAG.